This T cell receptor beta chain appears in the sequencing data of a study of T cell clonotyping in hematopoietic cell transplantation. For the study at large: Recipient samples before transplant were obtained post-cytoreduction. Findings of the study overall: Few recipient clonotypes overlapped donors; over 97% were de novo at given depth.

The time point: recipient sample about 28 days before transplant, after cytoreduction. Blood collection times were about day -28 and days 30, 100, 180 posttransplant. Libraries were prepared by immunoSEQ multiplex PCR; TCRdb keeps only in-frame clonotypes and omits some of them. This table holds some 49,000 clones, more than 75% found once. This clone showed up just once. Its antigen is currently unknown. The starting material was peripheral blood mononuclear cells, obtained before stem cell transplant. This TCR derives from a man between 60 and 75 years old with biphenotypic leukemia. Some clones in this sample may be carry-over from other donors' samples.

Here the CDR3 reads CASKGTSGSGEQFF. The CDR3 DNA reads as TGTGCCAGCAAGGGGACTAGCGGGAGTGGTGAGCAGTTCTTC. V usage is TRBV11-2 and J usage is TRBJ2-1, with 14 bases that match TRBD2. This CDR3 is built from 14 residues. Germline V CDR1 and CDR2: SGHAT, FQNNGV. V gave up 7 bases and J gave up 9 bases; unmatched junction bases: 5.